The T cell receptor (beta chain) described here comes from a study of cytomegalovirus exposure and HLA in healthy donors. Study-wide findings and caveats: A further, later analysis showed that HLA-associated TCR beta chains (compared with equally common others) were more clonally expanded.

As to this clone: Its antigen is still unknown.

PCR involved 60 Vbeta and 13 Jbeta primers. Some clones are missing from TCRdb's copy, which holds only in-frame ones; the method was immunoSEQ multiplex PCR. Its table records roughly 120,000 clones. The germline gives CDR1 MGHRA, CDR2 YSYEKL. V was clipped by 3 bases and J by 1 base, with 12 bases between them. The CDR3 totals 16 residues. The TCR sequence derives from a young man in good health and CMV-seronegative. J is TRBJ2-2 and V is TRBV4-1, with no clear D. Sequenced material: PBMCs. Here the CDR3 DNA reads TGCGCCAGCAGCCACCCATCTTCGAGGAACACCGGGGAGCTGTTTTTT. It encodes CASSHPSSRNTGELFF.